Listed below are T cell receptor beta chains from one sample, sequenced in a study of T cell changes during pregnancy in multiple sclerosis. The data were produced by immunoSEQ multiplex PCR, yet TCRdb's version contains in-frame clones alone and is incomplete. The repertoire holds tens of thousands of clones, with 90% to 95% as singletons. Specimen: peripheral blood, collected after pregnancy. Source of these receptors: a female donor with multiple sclerosis, enrolled in a pregnancy study. Both conserved end residues are part of each CDR3. D genes are given only for firm matches. A row's size may be missing; if present it is once, few, many or a size class.

cdr3_aa cdr3_nt clone_size d_call j_call v_call
CASSEGGGSNQPQHF TGTGCCAGCTCTGAGGGCGGAGGGAGCAATCAGCCCCAGCATTTT . . TRBJ1-5 TRBV7-6
CASSLVASGSDNEQFF TGTGCCAGCAGCTTGGTTGCGAGCGGCTCAGACAATGAGCAGTTCTTC . . TRBJ2-1 TRBV5-4
CASTPGLADTDTQYF TGTGCCAGTACTCCGGGACTAGCAGACACAGATACGCAGTATTTT . TRBD2 TRBJ2-3 TRBV19
CASSLAGRRYQPQHF TGCGCCAGCAGCTTAGCGGGACGACGGTATCAGCCCCAGCATTTT . . TRBJ1-5 TRBV5-1
CASSQLLGRTKNIQYF TGTGCCAGCAGCCAACTGCTCGGGAGAACCAAAAACATTCAGTACTTC . . TRBJ2-4 TRBV4-2
CSVLPQGEVGYTF TGCAGCGTGCTCCCACAGGGGGAGGTTGGCTACACCTTC . TRBD1 TRBJ1-2 TRBV29-1
CASSQTSGRGPTYEQYF TGCGCCAGCAGTCAAACGAGCGGGAGGGGACCCACCTACGAGCAGTACTTC . TRBD2 TRBJ2-7 TRBV23-1
CASSSGLFNQPQHF TGTGCCAGCAGTTCGGGACTGTTCAATCAGCCCCAGCATTTT . . TRBJ1-5 TRBV27
CATSTGQGALYGYTF TGTGCCACCAGCACGGGACAGGGGGCCTTGTATGGCTACACCTTC . TRBD1 TRBJ1-2 TRBV15
CASSLGTSVYEQYF TGTGCCAGCAGCTTAGGGACTAGCGTCTACGAGCAGTACTTC . TRBD2 TRBJ2-7 TRBV11-3
CASRVYGGRNYEQYF TGTGCCAGCAGGGTGTACGGGGGTCGAAACTACGAGCAGTACTTC . . TRBJ2-7 TRBV27
CASSIEIATYEQYF TGTGCCAGTAGTATCGAAATTGCGACCTACGAGCAGTACTTC . . TRBJ2-7 TRBV19
CASSHGLGLDTQYF TGTGCCAGCAGCCATGGACTAGGTCTAGATACGCAGTATTTT . TRBD2 TRBJ2-3 TRBV7-6
CASSAPGYTEAFF TGTGCCAGCAGCGCCCCGGGGTACACTGAAGCTTTCTTT . . TRBJ1-1 TRBV9
CATSSPGTSGASSYNEQFF TGTGCCACCAGCTCCCCCGGGACTAGCGGGGCCAGCTCCTACAATGAGCAGTTCTTC . TRBD2 TRBJ2-1 TRBV15
CSAPDRGEQFF TGCAGTGCTCCGGACCGCGGGGAGCAGTTCTTC . . TRBJ2-1 TRBV20-1
CASGAPIGAEQYF TGTGCCAGCGGGGCTCCGATCGGCGCCGAGCAGTACTTC . . TRBJ2-7 TRBV6-5
CASSHEGRNTEAFF TGCGCCAGCAGCCACGAGGGCCGCAACACTGAAGCTTTCTTT once . TRBJ1-1 TRBV4-3
CSVAVGQTSGRSTDTQYF TGCAGCGTTGCGGTAGGGCAGACTAGCGGACGAAGCACAGATACGCAGTATTTT . TRBD2 TRBJ2-3 TRBV29-1
CASSYTPGHLEEQYF TGTGCCAGCAGTTATACGCCGGGACACCTTGAGGAGCAGTACTTC . . TRBJ2-7 TRBV6-5
CAISGVRDKEEKLFF TGTGCCATCAGTGGGGTCCGGGACAAAGAAGAAAAACTGTTTTTT . . TRBJ1-4 TRBV10-3
CASSQFTTNTEAFF TGTGCCAGCAGCCAGTTTACTACGAACACTGAAGCTTTCTTT . . TRBJ1-1 TRBV16
CASHKLGLAGGYEQFF TGTGCCAGCCATAAACTGGGACTAGCGGGAGGATATGAGCAGTTCTTC . TRBD2 TRBJ2-1 TRBV7-9
CASSPYSGSIAYEQYF TGTGCCAGCAGCCCATATAGCGGGAGTATCGCCTACGAGCAGTACTTC . TRBD2 TRBJ2-7 TRBV9